This TCR beta chain was sequenced for a study of T cells in localized non-small cell lung cancer. General observations from the study: Among the tissues sampled, uninvolved adjacent lung had the highest T cell clonality, above tumor.

Assay: immunoSEQ multiplex PCR; the TCRdb copy retains only in-frame clones and omits some. The table includes about 13,000 clones, more than 70% detected once. The CDR3 is made up of 17 amino acids. After removal of 6 bases from V and 5 bases from J, the junction contained 13 bases not matched to a gene. Note on this clone: Its antigen is unknown.

The sample here was peripheral blood, taken before any cancer treatment. The chain employs TRBV23-1 and TRBJ1-2, with 12 nucleotides matching TRBD1. TRBV23-1 is identified as an open reading frame with a role that is uncertain. This receptor was obtained from a male donor at least 60 years old with stage III lung adenocarcinoma. CDR3 residues: CASSQGTGGEGVYGYTF. CDR3 DNA: TGCGCCAGCAGCCAGGGGACAGGGGGCGAAGGAGTTTATGGCTACACCTTC.